One sample yielded the 16 T cell receptor beta chains listed below, sequenced in a study of blood T cell repertoires in COVID-19. Here immunoSEQ multiplex PCR was the method, and the copy in TCRdb shows in-frame clones only, minus some. The profile shows approximately 400,000 clones, approximately 88% of them singletons. The sequenced material came from peripheral blood. Source of these receptors: a woman aged 45 to 65 with COVID-19, enrolled during active disease.

This clone was recorded once. V usage is TRBV21-1 and J usage is TRBJ2-1; the table's D call, TRBD2, has no DNA check behind it. TRBV21-1 is described as a pseudogene. This CDR3 spans 15 amino acids. As DNA, the CDR3 is TGTGCCAGCACCTTTAGCGGGGGGCCGAACAATGAGCAGTTCTTC. It encodes CASTFSGGPNNEQFF.

V gene TRBV20-1 combines with J gene TRBJ2-7; the D gene is possibly TRBD2 (5 bases). Germline values: CDR1 DFQATT, CDR2 SNEGSKA (reference sequence). V lost 5 bases and J 2 bases, leaving 7 bases between the germline ends. The CDR3 contains 11 residues. In nucleotides, the CDR3 is TGCAGTGCTCGGGGAACCTACGAGCAGTACTTC. Translated, it gives CSARGTYEQYF.

This clone was picked up one time. The chain recombines TRBV5-4 with TRBJ1-2; D is unresolved. Trimming cost V 3 bases and J 6 bases, with 15 bases left between them. The germline V gene encodes CDR1 SGHNT and CDR2 YYREEE (reference sequence). The CDR3 is 14 amino acids. CDR3 nucleotides: TGTGCCAGCAGCTACGCCGGGAGCTCCAATGGCTACACCTTC. It translates to CASSYAGSSNGYTF. Drawing the rest from reference TRBV5-4 and TRBJ1-2, the complete variable domain is ETGVTQSPTHLIKTRGQQVTLRCSSQSGHNTVSWYQQALGQGPQFIFQYYREEENGRGNFPPRFSGLQFPNYSSELNVNALELDDSALYLCASSYAGSSNGYTFGSGTRLTVV.

This clone has a single count. The chain combines TRBV3-1 (or the pseudogene TRBV3-2) with TRBJ1-1, with D hard to call. Germline CDR1 is LGHDT and CDR2 is YNNKEL (reference sequence). V was trimmed by 1 base and J by 7 bases, leaving 10 bases between them. The CDR3 is 13 residues long. The CDR3, as DNA: TGTGCCAGCAGCCAAGCCGCCTCCTATGAAGCTTTCTTT. Protein: CASSQAASYEAFF.

This CDR3 reads CASSPGSGGNTQYF. The DNA of the CDR3 is TGTGCCAGCAGCCCCGGATCGGGCGGGAATACGCAGTATTTT. This chain joins TRBV9 and TRBJ2-3; D perhaps matches TRBD2 (6 bases). The germline gives CDR1 SGDLS, CDR2 YYNGEE. The CDR3 is 14 residues long. The V end was cut by 4 bases, the J end by 7 bases, with 16 bases between.

This clone was found a few times. The chain recombines TRBV2 with TRBJ1-5, with a tentative D call TRBD1 (6 bases). Trimming took 6 bases from V and 5 from J, leaving 11 bases between them. This CDR3 is 13 amino acids long. From germline, CDR1 is SNHLY and CDR2 FYNNEI. This CDR3 reads CASSGTLDQPQHF. CDR3 bases: TGTGCCAGCAGCGGGACATTGGATCAGCCCCAGCATTTT.

This clone appeared once. The V call is TRBV2, the J call TRBJ1-4; no firm D call. CDR1 is SNHLY, CDR2 FYNNEI, per germline. Between the trimmed V and J ends, which lost 4 bases and 8 bases, there was a span of 11 bases. This CDR3 has 13 residues. Here the CDR3 DNA reads TGTGCCAGCAGTGTGGACCGGGAGGAAAAACTGTTTTTT. The encoded protein is CASSVDREEKLFF.

The V and J genes are TRBV6-5 and TRBJ1-2; 7 bases match TRBD1. Germline V CDR1 and CDR2: MNHEY, SVGAGI. The length of the CDR3 is 14 residues. Germline trimming cut 10 bases from V and 5 bases from J; bases unmatched to any gene: 13. The CDR3 DNA follows: TGTGCCACGGGACAGCTCCGGCGTTTATATGGCTACACCTTC. Amino acid sequence: CATGQLRRLYGYTF.

The chain employs TRBV3-1 (or the pseudogene TRBV3-2) and TRBJ1-1; 7 nucleotides agree with TRBD1. Trimming cost V 0 bases and J 11 bases; bases outside gene matches: 15. The CDR3 is made up of 16 amino acids. The germline gives CDR1 LGHDT, CDR2 YNNKEL (reference sequence). The CDR3 DNA reads TGTGCCAGCAGCCAAGAAGACAGGGATCGGACCTTGAAGGCTTTCTTT. Residues: CASSQEDRDRTLKAFF.

This clone came up once. The chain is built from TRBV5-1 and TRBJ1-5, with D maybe TRBD1 (6 bases). V lost 2 bases to trimming and J lost 6 bases, with 12 bases between them. This CDR3 contains 14 residues. The germline V gene encodes CDR1 SGHRS and CDR2 YFSETQ. CDR3 nucleotide sequence: TGCGCCAGCAGCTTTTCCCGAGGGGGTCAGCCCCAGCATTTT. This translates into CASSFSRGGQPQHF.

The chain employs TRBV30 and TRBJ2-5; 10 bases line up with TRBD2. The CDR3 is made up of 14 amino acids. Trimming cost V 0 bases and J 9 bases; bases outside gene matches: 7. From germline, CDR1 is GTSNPN and CDR2 SVGIG (reference sequence). In nucleotides, the CDR3 is TGTGCCTGGAGTGTAGGACTAGCGGAATCGGCCCAGTACTTC. Its translation is CAWSVGLAESAQYF.

This chain links TRBV12-3 or TRBV12-4 with TRBJ1-1; D uncertain. V dropped 1 base and J dropped 1 base, with 4 bases sitting between them. The length of the CDR3 is 13 residues. CDR3 sequence: CASSLVANTEAFF. As DNA, the CDR3 is TGTGCCAGCAGTTTAGTGGCGAACACTGAAGCTTTCTTT.

The rearrangement uses TRBV11-2 and TRBJ1-5; 9 nucleotides line up with TRBD1. The CDR3 has 17 residues. Germline CDR1 SGHAT, CDR2 FQNNGV. The junction had 7 bases not matched to a gene; V was cut back by 4 bases and J by 0 bases. CDR3 sequence reads: CASSSGQGYYSNQPQHF. For the CDR3, the DNA is TGTGCCAGCAGCTCAGGACAGGGGTATTATAGCAATCAGCCCCAGCATTTT.

The J gene is TRBJ1-2, the V gene TRBV29-1; TRBD1 might be the D (6 bases). CDR1 and CDR2 (germline): SQVTM, ANQGSEA. The V and J ends lost 5 bases and 2 bases respectively, with 6 bases between them. The CDR3 length is 11 residues. The CDR3 sequence is CSVTGNYGYTF. The CDR3 nucleotides read TGCAGCGTTACAGGGAACTATGGCTACACCTTC.

The rearrangement uses TRBV5-1 and TRBJ1-2, with D perhaps matching TRBD1 (5 bases). This CDR3 is 15 amino acids long. In germline, CDR1 is SGHRS, CDR2 YFSETQ. V lost 2 bases, J lost 0 bases, and 11 bases lay in between. The CDR3 spells CASSFEGDANYGYTF. The CDR3 nucleotides are TGCGCCAGCAGCTTCGAAGGGGATGCTAACTATGGCTACACCTTC.

This rearrangement joins TRBV5-1 to TRBJ2-3, with 11 bases aligning to TRBD2. This CDR3 spans 18 amino acids. Looked up from germline, CDR1 is SGHRS and CDR2 is YFSETQ. The V and J ends lost 4 bases and 4 bases, in that order; junction bases with no gene match: 14. In DNA form, the CDR3 reads TGCGCCAGCAGCCTAGGGACATATAGCGGGGGGGCCGCAGATACGCAGTATTTT. This translates into CASSLGTYSGGAADTQYF.